This T cell receptor beta chain is from a study of cytomegalovirus exposure and HLA in healthy donors. Findings and limits, study-wide: Despite most TCR sequences being rare, some public TCRs occurred in many donors.

For this clone: Its antigen is unknown.

Germline CDR1 and CDR2: MGHRA and YSYEKL. Trimming cost V 3 bases and J 1 base, with 13 bases left between them. The CDR3 sequence is 16 residues long. Use of 60 Vbeta and 13 Jbeta primers characterized the PCR. This table comes from immunoSEQ multiplex PCR, and its TCRdb copy is limited to in-frame clones, with some not included. Seen here are approximately 150,000 clones, roughly four fifths observed once, and the top ten hold 4.1%. The TCR was taken from a man in his fifties in good health and CMV-seropositive. The chain links TRBV4-1 to TRBJ1-5; maybe TRBD1 (5 bases). The material sequenced was PBMCs. The CDR3 loop is CASSQAGTPSNQPQHF. The CDR3 bases are TGCGCCAGCAGCCAGGCCGGGACTCCGAGCAATCAGCCCCAGCATTTT.